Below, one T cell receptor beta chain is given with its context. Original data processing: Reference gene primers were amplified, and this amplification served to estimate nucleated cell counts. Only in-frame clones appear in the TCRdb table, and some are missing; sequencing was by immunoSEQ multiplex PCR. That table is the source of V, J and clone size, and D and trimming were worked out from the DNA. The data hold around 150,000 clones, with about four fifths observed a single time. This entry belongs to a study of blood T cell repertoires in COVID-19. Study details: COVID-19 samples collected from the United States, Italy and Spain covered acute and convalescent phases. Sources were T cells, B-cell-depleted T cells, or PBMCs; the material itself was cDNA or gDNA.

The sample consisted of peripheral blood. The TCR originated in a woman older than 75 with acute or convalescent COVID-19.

The CDR3 DNA reads TGTGCCAGCAGCCAAGCGGTGAACACTGAAGCTTTCTTT. Translation gives CASSQAVNTEAFF. The chain employs TRBV4-2 and TRBJ1-1; D ambiguous. Germline CDR1 is LGHNA and CDR2 is YNFKEQ. V was pared by 1 base and J by 0 bases, with 3 bases between. CDR3 length: 13 residues.